The 9 T cell receptor beta chains below come from one sample, sequenced in a study of cytomegalovirus exposure and HLA in healthy donors. The PCR employed 60 Vbeta primers together with 13 Jbeta primers. Here immunoSEQ multiplex PCR was the method, and the copy in TCRdb shows in-frame clones only, minus some. The sample consists of 100,000 or so clones, roughly four fifths of them appearing once. The specimen sequenced was PBMCs. The source is a middle-aged man in good health and CMV-seronegative.

The chain is built from TRBV10-1 and TRBJ2-5; TRBD2 aligns across 7 bases. The DNA end favors TRBJ2-7, so the J call may be wrong. The CDR3 has 14 amino acids. Germline V CDR1 and CDR2: WNHNN, SYGVQD (reference sequence). DNA of the CDR3: TGCGCCAGCAGTGAGGCTAGCGGATCCTACGAGCAGTACTTC. This gives the protein CASSEASGSYEQYF.

The chain joins TRBV15 to TRBJ2-3; a possible D gene is TRBD1 (6 bases). This CDR3 region has 16 residues. Trimming shortened V by 5 bases and J by 0 bases, and 15 bases separated the two germline ends. Germline CDR1 and CDR2: LNHNV and YYDKDF (reference sequence). The CDR3 region is CATSRTATSSTDTQYF. In DNA, the CDR3 is TGTGCCACCAGCCGGACAGCTACGTCTAGCACAGATACGCAGTATTTT.

V gene TRBV13 combines with J gene TRBJ2-4, with 11 positions matching TRBD1. The CDR3 is 15 residues long. The germline gives CDR1 PRHDT, CDR2 FYEKMQ (reference sequence). The trim removed 5 bases at V and 8 bases at J, leaving 8 bases unmatched. CDR3 region: CASSRDRGDVDIQYF. CDR3 nucleotide sequence: TGTGCCAGCAGCAGGGACAGGGGGGACGTGGACATTCAGTACTTC.

The chain employs TRBV7-3 and TRBJ2-1, with a possible D match to TRBD2 (5 bases). With 2 bases removed from V and 2 bases from J, the gap between germline ends came to 13 bases. Looked up from germline, CDR1 is SGHTA and CDR2 is FQGTGA. The CDR3 has 16 residues. The DNA for the CDR3 is TGTGCCAGCAGCTTATCGCGGACTGGTGCCTACAATGAGCAGTTCTTC. This sequence encodes CASSLSRTGAYNEQFF.

The chain joins TRBV5-4 to TRBJ2-2; D is perhaps TRBD1 (5 bases). Trimming removed 3 bases at V and 1 base at J, with 13 bases between. Looked up from germline, CDR1 is SGHNT and CDR2 is YYREEE (reference sequence). This CDR3 contains 16 residues. CDR3 DNA sequence: TGTGCCAGCAGCTCGCGTGGGGCCCTGAACACCGGGGAGCTGTTTTTT. Translated: CASSSRGALNTGELFF. The full variable domain, with the rest looked up from reference TRBV5-4 and TRBJ2-2, is ETGVTQSPTHLIKTRGQQVTLRCSSQSGHNTVSWYQQALGQGPQFIFQYYREEENGRGNFPPRFSGLQFPNYSSELNVNALELDDSALYLCASSSRGALNTGELFFGEGSRLTVL.

The genes are TRBV13 and TRBJ2-3; 11 nucleotides agree with TRBD1. There are 16 residues in the CDR3. Per germline, CDR1 PRHDT and CDR2 FYEKMQ (reference sequence). V trimming: 4 bases; J trimming: 3 bases; junction bases outside the gene matches: 6. CDR3 coding DNA: TGTGCCAGCAGCTCGTCGGACAGGGGGCATACAGATACGCAGTATTTT. This encodes CASSSSDRGHTDTQYF.

The V gene is TRBV27, the J gene TRBJ1-2, with D maybe TRBD1 (6 bases). This CDR3 is 14 amino acids long. The germline CDR1 and CDR2 sequences are MNHEY and SMNVEV (reference sequence). The ends were cut back, 4 bases at V and 6 bases at J, with 15 bases in the middle. The CDR3 is CASSSAGTQNGYTF. In DNA form, the CDR3 reads TGTGCCAGCAGTTCGGCCGGGACACAGAATGGCTACACCTTC.

This clone was recorded a few times. J is TRBJ1-1 and V is TRBV9, with 7 bases that match TRBD1. Germline-derived CDR1 and CDR2 are SGDLS and YYNGEE. Trimming removed 3 bases from V and 3 bases from J; junction bases left unmatched: 5. The CDR3 has 14 amino acids. The DNA of the CDR3 is TGTGCCAGCAGCGGTGGGACAGAGTACACTGAAGCTTTCTTT. Its protein is CASSGGTEYTEAFF.

The J gene is TRBJ1-5, the V gene TRBV7-2; TRBD1 agrees at 7 bases. Per the germline V gene, CDR1 is SGHTA and CDR2 is FQGNSA. After removal of 4 bases from V and 3 bases from J, the junction contained 3 bases not matched to a gene. CDR3 length: 14 amino acids. CDR3: CASSSDRFNQPQHF. The CDR3 bases are TGTGCCAGCAGCTCGGACAGGTTCAATCAGCCCCAGCATTTT.